One and the same sample provided the 32 T cell receptor beta chains below, sequenced in a study of cytomegalovirus exposure and HLA in healthy donors. PCR primers comprised 60 Vbeta and 13 Jbeta primers. Using immunoSEQ multiplex PCR, the repertoire was profiled, and TCRdb retains in-frame clones only, with some absent. The data contain roughly 100,000 clones, roughly four fifths of them singletons. Material: PBMCs. Every receptor here comes from a man over 45 in good health and CMV-seronegative.

This clone was detected a few times. The CDR3 region has the DNA TGTGCTAGTGGTTTCCCAGGGAAGAGCACAGATACGCAGTATTTT. Protein sequence: CASGFPGKSTDTQYF. The chain uses TRBV12-5 and TRBJ2-3, with D possibly being TRBD1 (5 bases). V was cut by 3 bases and J by 0 bases, with 10 bases left in between. The CDR3 runs 15 residues. The germline V gene has CDR1 LGHNT and CDR2 FRNRAP.

CDR3 in amino acids: CAWSAGSSGQTQYF. The CDR3 nucleotides read TGTGCCTGGAGTGCGGGGTCTTCCGGGCAGACCCAGTACTTC. The chain recombines TRBV30 with TRBJ2-5; D may be TRBD2 (5 bases). The V gene lost 1 base and the J gene lost 6 bases, with 15 bases spanning the gap. CDR1 is GTSNPN, CDR2 SVGIG, per germline (reference sequence). The CDR3 is 14 residues long.

The chain recombines TRBV7-2 with TRBJ1-1, with D possibly matching TRBD1 (5 bases). The germline V and J ends were trimmed by 5 bases and 6 bases, with 10 bases remaining between them. Germline loops: CDR1 SGHTA, CDR2 FQGNSA. The CDR3 extends over 12 amino acids. CDR3 nucleotide sequence: TGTGCCAGCAGCCACAGGAGAGCTGAAGCTTTCTTT. Its protein product is CASSHRRAEAFF.

The chain couples TRBV9 to TRBJ1-1; 7 bases match TRBD1. CDR1 SGDLS and CDR2 YYNGEE come from the germline V gene. This CDR3 is built from 14 residues. The ends lost 1 base at V and 5 bases at J; junction bases unmatched: 5. This CDR3 is CASSVQGVGTEAFF. CDR3 in DNA: TGTGCCAGCAGCGTACAGGGGGTAGGAACTGAAGCTTTCTTT.

V and J are TRBV11-2 and TRBJ2-7, with D uncertain. The CDR3 totals 12 residues. CDR1 and CDR2 (germline): SGHAT, FQNNGV. V was cut by 1 base and J by 3 bases, with 4 bases left in between. Here the CDR3 reads CASSLAYYEQYV. The CDR3 region has the DNA TGTGCCAGCAGCTTAGCCTACTACGAGCAGTACGTC.

For this clone: This sample also contains other DNA sequences that code for the same CDR3. The CDR3 DNA is TGTGCCATCAGTGGACAGGGGTTGAACACTGAAGCTTTCTTT. Amino acid sequence: CAISGQGLNTEAFF. The rearrangement links TRBV10-3 to TRBJ1-1, with TRBD1 matching 8 bases. Germline V gives CDR1 ENHRY, CDR2 SYGVKD. The CDR3 contains 14 residues. Unmatched junction bases numbered 1, after V lost 4 bases and J lost 0 bases.

V is TRBV7-6 and J is TRBJ1-6; TRBD1 matches 10 bases. The germline CDR1 and CDR2 sequences are SGHVS and FNYEAQ. The CDR3 is made up of 16 amino acids. With 4 bases clipped from V and 10 bases from J, the junction kept 10 bases outside the gene matches. CDR3 in DNA: TGTGCCAGCAGCTGGGCGACGGACAGGGGGGACTCACCCCTCCACTTT. Its protein is CASSWATDRGDSPLHF. The variable domain in full, with the rest retrieved from reference TRBV7-6 and TRBJ1-6, is GAGVSQSPRYKVTKRGQDVALRCDPISGHVSLYWYRQALGQGPEFLTYFNYEAQQDKSGLPNDRFSAERPEGSISTLTIQRTEQRDSAMYRCASSWATDRGDSPLHFGNGTRLTVT.

The chain uses TRBV20-1 and TRBJ1-2; D unclear. This CDR3 has 9 amino acids. Per germline, CDR1 DFQATT and CDR2 SNEGSKA (reference sequence). V was trimmed by 6 bases and J by 6 bases, leaving 5 bases between them. CDR3 region: CSAGDGYTF. CDR3 sequence (DNA): TGCAGTGCCGGGGATGGCTACACCTTC.

The rearrangement joins TRBV16 to TRBJ1-4; no reliable D call. Germline lookup yields CDR1 KGHSY and CDR2 FQNENV. Deletions cut 4 bases from V and 0 bases from J, with 15 bases between. This CDR3 has 17 residues. The CDR3 bases are TGTGCCAGCAGCCGGAGTCGAGCGGAGGCAACTAATGAAAAACTGTTTTTT. Its protein is CASSRSRAEATNEKLFF.

J is TRBJ2-5 and V is TRBV4-1; TRBD2 matches 12 bases. CDR3 length: 19 residues. J gave up 5 bases and V 3 bases, and 16 bases lay outside the gene matches. Germline loops: CDR1 MGHRA, CDR2 YSYEKL. The CDR3 loop is CASSHPRLAGAPAGETQYF. CDR3 coding DNA: TGCGCCAGCAGCCATCCCCGACTAGCGGGGGCTCCCGCAGGGGAGACCCAGTACTTC.

The V call is TRBV10-3, the J call TRBJ1-2; D remains unclear. CDR1 is ENHRY, CDR2 SYGVKD, per germline. Trimming pared 10 bases from V and 3 bases from J, leaving 15 bases between. The CDR3 spans 13 residues. The CDR3 loop is CATQLGVDYGYTF. In nucleotides, the CDR3 is TGTGCCACCCAGTTGGGCGTAGACTATGGCTACACCTTC.

The rearrangement uses TRBV4-1 and TRBJ2-7; 10 nucleotides align to TRBD1. CDR1 and CDR2 (germline): MGHRA, YSYEKL. The CDR3 is made up of 15 amino acids. V lost 1 base, J lost 1 base, and 1 base stayed unmatched. The CDR3 loop is CASSQGTGGSYEQYV. The CDR3 DNA reads TGCGCCAGCAGCCAAGGGACAGGGGGATCCTACGAGCAGTACGTC.

Of note for this clone: Other DNA sequences in this specimen translate into the identical CDR3. This CDR3 is CASRGTIGRVTEAFF. In nucleotides, the CDR3 is TGTGCCAGCAGGGGGACTATTGGGAGGGTTACTGAAGCTTTCTTT. The chain joins TRBV2 to TRBJ1-1, with D tentatively TRBD1 (5 bases). Germline CDR1 reads SNHLY; CDR2 reads FYNNEI. The CDR3 contains 15 residues. Trimming took off 6 bases at V and 5 bases at J, with 19 bases between the two ends. Combining the CDR3 with reference TRBV2 and TRBJ1-1 gives the whole variable domain EPEVTQTPSHQVTQMGQEVILRCVPISNHLYFYWYRQILGQKVEFLVSFYNNEISEKSEIFDDQFSVERPDGSNFTLKIRSTKLEDSAMYFCASRGTIGRVTEAFFGQGTRLTVV.

V and J are TRBV6-5 and TRBJ1-2, with no clear D. Germline assignment: CDR1 MNHEY and CDR2 SVGAGI. There are 13 residues in the CDR3. The germline V and J ends were trimmed by 6 bases and 7 bases, with 15 bases remaining between them. The CDR3 bases are TGTGCCAGCAGAACCACCCGACGAGGTGGCTACACCTTC. Translated, it gives CASRTTRRGGYTF.

Note on this clone: A read error may account for a junction end that differs from germline. This chain links TRBV5-1 with TRBJ2-1; 8 bases match TRBD1. CDR1 and CDR2 (germline): SGHRS, YFSETQ. This CDR3 is built from 14 residues. The CDR3 reads CATSRDRSTNEQFF. CDR3 sequence (DNA): TGCGCCACCAGCCGGGACAGGTCTACAAATGAGCAGTTCTTC.

This chain uses TRBV28 with TRBJ2-7; 10 bases fit TRBD2. Germline CDR1 is MDHEN and CDR2 is SYDVKM. V was clipped by 5 bases and J by 0 bases; unmatched bases: 7. The length of the CDR3 is 16 residues. This CDR3 is CASSPASGGRSYEQYV. The CDR3 DNA reads TGTGCCAGCAGTCCGGCTAGCGGGGGCCGCTCCTACGAGCAGTACGTC.

V gene TRBV6-1 combines with J gene TRBJ1-4; weak D call: TRBD1 (5 bases). Germline V gene data show CDR1 as MNHNS and CDR2 as SASEGT. Trimming pared 2 bases from V and 8 bases from J, leaving 18 bases between. The CDR3 has 16 residues. The CDR3 protein is CASSEWRGREAEKLFF. The CDR3 coding sequence is TGTGCCAGCAGTGAATGGCGGGGCAGGGAAGCCGAAAAACTGTTTTTT.

The genes are TRBV30 and TRBJ1-4, with 9 bases identical to TRBD1. The V gene end was trimmed by 2 bases and the J gene end by 8 bases; junction bases not matched to a gene: 6. CDR3 length: 14 amino acids. Germline V gene lookup returns CDR1 GTSNPN and CDR2 SVGIG (reference sequence). CDR3 sequence (DNA): TGTGCCTGGAGTCAGGACAGGGGCGAGGAAAAACTGTTTTTT. Its translation is CAWSQDRGEEKLFF.

J is TRBJ1-3 and V is TRBV6-1; no definite D call. The CDR3 length is 13 residues. From germline, CDR1 is MNHNS and CDR2 SASEGT. Trimming pared 6 bases from V and 2 bases from J, leaving 8 bases between. The CDR3 region is CASSMTAGNTIYF. Written as DNA, the CDR3 is TGTGCCAGCAGCATGACTGCTGGAAACACCATATATTTT.

V gene TRBV4-1 combines with J gene TRBJ2-2, with 8 nucleotides matching TRBD1. The germline V gene encodes CDR1 MGHRA and CDR2 YSYEKL. V lost 6 bases, J lost 4 bases, and 7 bases stayed unmatched. The CDR3 is made up of 15 amino acids. The CDR3 loop reads CASSLQTGVTGELFF. CDR3 nucleotide sequence: TGCGCCAGCAGTCTCCAGACAGGGGTCACCGGGGAGCTGTTTTTT.

The chain carries TRBV4-2 and TRBJ2-1, with TRBD2 as a possible D gene (6 bases). Germline V lookup: CDR1 LGHNA, CDR2 YNFKEQ. Trimming left V 0 bases short and J 8 bases short, with 17 bases between. CDR3 length: 16 amino acids. This CDR3 reads CASSQEARLGGYEQFF. In DNA, the CDR3 is TGTGCCAGCAGCCAAGAAGCGCGACTAGGAGGCTATGAGCAGTTCTTC.

The genes are TRBV2 and TRBJ2-7; no reliable D call. V was cut by 4 bases and J by 1 base, with 8 bases left in between. The CDR3 is 13 residues long. Per the germline V gene, CDR1 is SNHLY and CDR2 is FYNNEI. Written as DNA, the CDR3 is TGTGCCAGCAGTGCAGGTCCTTCCTACGAGCAGTACTTC. Its protein is CASSAGPSYEQYF.

CDR3 nucleotide sequence: TGTGCCAGCTCACCACCCCGGACAGGTGGCTACGAGCAGTACTTC. This sequence encodes CASSPPRTGGYEQYF. This sequence joins TRBV18 and TRBJ2-7, with TRBD1 identical over 7 bases. Looked up from germline, CDR1 is KGHSH and CDR2 is LQKENI. V lost 0 bases to trimming and J lost 3 bases; unmatched junction nucleotides: 5. CDR3 length equals 15 residues.

Concerning this clone: This CDR3 is also generated by other DNA sequences in the sample. J is TRBJ1-3 and V is TRBV4-3; unclear D gene. The germline V gene has CDR1 LGHNA and CDR2 YSLEER. V dropped 1 base and J dropped 5 bases, with 6 bases sitting between them. CDR3 length equals 13 residues. The CDR3, as DNA: TGCGCCAGCAGCCAAGTACAGAGAAACACCATATATTTT. This gives the protein CASSQVQRNTIYF.

The chain joins TRBV9 to TRBJ2-3, with 7 bases lining up with TRBD2. Germline CDR1 reads SGDLS; CDR2 reads YYNGEE. V was pared by 4 bases and J by 2 bases, with 4 bases of the junction left unmatched. The length of the CDR3 is 14 residues. The CDR3 nucleotides are TGTGCCAGCAGCACCCGGGACTACACAGATACGCAGTATTTT. It encodes CASSTRDYTDTQYF.

This chain connects TRBV4-1 to TRBJ1-6; D is unresolved. The CDR3 runs 16 residues. V lost 1 base and J lost 5, with 12 bases in between. Germline V gene lookup returns CDR1 MGHRA and CDR2 YSYEKL. The CDR3 DNA reads as TGCGCCAGCAGCCAAGTCTGGGCCGGTGATAATTCACCCCTCCACTTT. It specifies CASSQVWAGDNSPLHF.

In its sample, this clone was seen once. The chain joins TRBV5-1 to TRBJ2-7; 8 bases are a match to TRBD1. Per the germline V gene, CDR1 is SGHRS and CDR2 is YFSETQ. J lost 4 bases, V lost 0 bases, and 3 bases had no gene match. The CDR3 is 14 amino acids. The CDR3 loop reads CASSLGTGLYEQYF. DNA of the CDR3: TGCGCCAGCAGCTTGGGGACAGGGCTTTACGAGCAGTACTTC. Full variable domain (outside the CDR3, taken from reference TRBV5-1 and TRBJ2-7): KAGVTQTPRYLIKTRGQQVTLSCSPISGHRSVSWYQQTPGQGLQFLFEYFSETQRNKGNFPGRFSGRQFSNSRSEMNVSTLELGDSALYLCASSLGTGLYEQYFGPGTRLTVT.

This clone was seen only once. V gene TRBV10-3 combines with J gene TRBJ1-1, with a weak D call TRBD1 (5 bases). This CDR3 is built from 15 residues. CDR1 ENHRY and CDR2 SYGVKD come from the germline V gene. V was cut by 6 bases and J by 6 bases, with 20 bases left in between. CDR3 sequence (DNA): TGTGCCATCAGGCCCTGGGGCAGAGGGGACTCTGAAGCTTTCTTT. It is translated as CAIRPWGRGDSEAFF.

The chain has TRBV7-6 and TRBJ1-2; D not certain. This CDR3 has 13 amino acids. The germline V gene encodes CDR1 SGHVS and CDR2 FNYEAQ. V shed 0 bases and J shed 2 bases, with 4 bases lying between them. The CDR3 DNA follows: TGTGCCAGCAGCTTAGCAGCGAACTATGGCTACACCTTC. This encodes CASSLAANYGYTF.

This chain connects TRBV14 to TRBJ2-2; D possibly corresponds to TRBD2 (7 bases). V was clipped by 4 bases and J by 3 bases, with 12 bases between them. The CDR3 extends over 15 amino acids. Germline V gene data show CDR1 as SGHDN and CDR2 as FVKESK. The CDR3 DNA is TGTGCCAGCAGCCGGGGGGGCACCTACACCGGGGAGCTGTTTTTT. Its protein is CASSRGGTYTGELFF.

The chain joins TRBV13 to TRBJ1-3, with D tentatively TRBD1 (5 bases). V lost 4 bases to trimming and J lost 0 bases, with 16 bases between them. CDR3 length equals 17 residues. Germline loops: CDR1 PRHDT, CDR2 FYEKMQ (reference sequence). The CDR3 nucleotides are TGTGCCAGCAGCTCGCGGGGCATCAGTATCTCTGGAAACACCATATATTTT. Its translation is CASSSRGISISGNTIYF.

The rearrangement uses TRBV9 and TRBJ2-2; D is ambiguous. The CDR3 consists of 12 residues. CDR1 is SGDLS and CDR2 is YYNGEE in the germline V gene. V lost 3 bases, J lost 7 bases, and 7 bases lay in between. CDR3 in DNA: TGTGCCAGCAGCGCGCCCGGCGGGGAGCTGTTTTTT. The encoded protein is CASSAPGGELFF. The full variable domain, its missing parts supplied by reference TRBV9 and TRBJ2-2, is DSGVTQTPKHLITATGQRVTLRCSPRSGDLSVYWYQQSLDQGLQFLIQYYNGEERAKGNILERFSAQQFPDLHSELNLSSLELGDSALYFCASSAPGGELFFGEGSRLTVL.